Detailed here is one TCR beta chain. Clones were sequenced by immunoSEQ multiplex PCR, and TCRdb holds only the in-frame ones, with some missing. The data show tens of thousands of clones, 90% seen once. The data were taken from a study of T cell changes during pregnancy in multiple sclerosis. The CDR3 length is 14 residues. Germline V CDR1 and CDR2: MNHEY, SMNVEV (reference sequence). Trimming pared 6 bases from V and 1 base from J, leaving 12 bases between. The chain links TRBV27 to TRBJ1-1; the D gene is possibly TRBD1 (6 bases). The sequence derives from a female donor with multiple sclerosis, enrolled in a pregnancy study. The starting material was peripheral blood, obtained in the third trimester of pregnancy. CDR3 amino acids: CASRRGIRNTEAFF. CDR3 nucleotide sequence: TGTGCCAGCAGAAGGGGGATTAGGAACACTGAAGCTTTCTTT.